This entry describes one TCR beta chain. No antigen is known for it. This entry belongs to a study of cytomegalovirus exposure and HLA in healthy donors. The overall study: Of roughly 360 genotyped donors, 81% grouped in the Caucasian-associated ancestry cluster.

Study results and caveats: Roughly uniform depth of sequencing across donors was assumed in presence/absence analyses. Earlier findings revealed that most TCR beta V segments proved productive either about 87% or about 30% of the time. Cytomegalovirus-associated status was assigned to some 160 TCR beta chains.

Germline V gene data show CDR1 as PRHDT and CDR2 as FYEKMQ (reference sequence). The CDR3 runs 14 residues. Deletions cut 5 bases from V and 9 bases from J, with 19 bases between. Vbeta (60) and Jbeta (13) primers were used in the PCR. Generated by immunoSEQ multiplex PCR, the TCRdb table keeps only in-frame clones and is missing some. The data hold 160,000 or so clones, with over 70% observed a single time. The V call is TRBV13, the J call TRBJ2-5, with D possibly being TRBD1 (5 bases). Source material: PBMCs. The origin of this receptor is a man aged 50 or older in good health and CMV-seropositive. The CDR3 nucleotides read TGTGCCAGCAGCCCGCGACTGACCATAGGGGCCCAGTACTTC. Its protein is CASSPRLTIGAQYF.